This T cell receptor (beta chain) emerged from a study of blood T cell repertoires in COVID-19. The wider study: The samples span acute and convalescent COVID-19 from the United States, Italy and Spain.

This table comes from immunoSEQ multiplex PCR, and its TCRdb copy is limited to in-frame clones, with some not included. The repertoire holds under 200,000 clones, with around 82% as singletons. The CDR3 has 16 amino acids. The V end lost 0 bases, the J end lost 0 bases, and 9 bases lay between the germline ends. The germline gives CDR1 ENHRY, CDR2 SYGVKD. The receptor comes from a man aged 18 to 30 with active or convalescent COVID-19. The V gene is TRBV10-3, the J gene TRBJ2-1; maybe TRBD1 (5 bases). The sequenced material came from peripheral blood. CDR3 residues: CAISESGHHSYNEQFF. CDR3 DNA sequence: TGTGCCATCAGTGAGTCAGGACACCACTCCTACAATGAGCAGTTCTTC.